The subject of this entry is one TCR beta chain. This record belongs to a study of shared clonotypes between healthy human individuals. Data came from immunoSEQ multiplex PCR; TCRdb stores just in-frame clones and leaves some out. The top ten clones hold around an eighth of a sample with about 480,000 clones, nearly 80% of them seen once. The source of this sequence is a woman in her forties in good health. Some clones in this sample may be carry-over from other donors' samples. The sample comprised PBMCs.

For the CDR3, the DNA is TGCGCCAGCAGGACGACAGGGGACTCTGCTAACTATGGCTACACCTTC. It translates to CASRTTGDSANYGYTF. The chain employs TRBV5-1 and TRBJ1-2; TRBD1 matches 8 bases. The CDR3 loop spans 16 amino acids. V dropped 5 bases and J dropped 0; count of bases not matched to a gene: 9. The germline V gene has CDR1 SGHRS and CDR2 YFSETQ.